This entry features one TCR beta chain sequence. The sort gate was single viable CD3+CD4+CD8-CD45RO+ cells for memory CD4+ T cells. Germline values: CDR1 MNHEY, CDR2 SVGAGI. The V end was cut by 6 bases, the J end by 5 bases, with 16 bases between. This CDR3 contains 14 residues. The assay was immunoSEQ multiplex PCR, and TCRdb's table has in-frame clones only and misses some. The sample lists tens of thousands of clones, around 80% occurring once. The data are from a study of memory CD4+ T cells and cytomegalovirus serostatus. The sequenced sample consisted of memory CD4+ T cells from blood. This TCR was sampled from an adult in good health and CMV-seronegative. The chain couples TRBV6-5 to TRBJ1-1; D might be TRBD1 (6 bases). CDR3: CASRTHQGITEAFF. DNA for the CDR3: TGTGCCAGCAGGACCCACCAGGGGATTACTGAAGCTTTCTTT.